Sequencing of this T cell receptor beta chain was carried out in a study of T cell responses to AZD1222 COVID-19 vaccine. This clone was seen once. The antigen is undetermined. Study-wide results and limits: Nearly half of spike-specific TCRs reportedly target variant regions that are unmutated in the B.1.351 and B.1.1.7 variants.

The repertoire was sequenced with immunoSEQ multiplex PCR; TCRdb's copy has only in-frame clones and lacks some. The top ten clones hold 16% of a sample with around 50,000 clones, approximately 86% of them seen once. CDR1 MDHEN and CDR2 SYDVKM come from the germline V gene. This CDR3 spans 15 amino acids. V trimming: 8 bases; J trimming: 9 bases; junction bases outside the gene matches: 13. This material consisted of peripheral blood, taken on day 0 of AZD1222 vaccination. The V gene is TRBV28, the J gene TRBJ2-1, with 10 bases matching TRBD2. The sequence was obtained from an adult in good health. CDR3 nucleotide sequence: TGTGCCAGCCTGCCCGGGAGCGGGAGGGCCTTTGAGCAGTTCTTC. It encodes CASLPGSGRAFEQFF.